This T cell receptor (beta chain) comes out of a study of blood T cell repertoires in COVID-19. Whole-study context: COVID-19 samples collected from the United States, Italy and Spain covered acute and convalescent phases. Nucleic acid was either cDNA or gDNA, and it came from T cells, B-cell-depleted T cells, or PBMCs.

This clone came up once. CDR3 size: 15 residues. Germline V CDR1 and CDR2: LNHDA, SQIVND (reference sequence). Trimming stripped 1 base from V and 5 bases from J, with 14 bases between. In the original processing: Using reference gene primer amplification, nucleated cell counts were estimated. Some clones are missing from TCRdb's copy, which holds only in-frame ones; the method was immunoSEQ multiplex PCR. V and J calls and clone size are copied from that table; D and trimming were computed from the DNA. The profile shows fewer than 150,000 clones, about four fifths of them singletons. The TCR sequence derives from an older man with acute or convalescent COVID-19. Sample: peripheral blood. The rearrangement links TRBV19 to TRBJ2-5; a weak D match, TRBD1 (6 bases). The CDR3 sequence: CASSIGLQGWETQYF. CDR3 DNA sequence: TGTGCCAGTAGTATAGGTCTACAGGGCTGGGAGACCCAGTACTTC. Full variable domain (remainder filled in from reference TRBV19 and TRBJ2-5): DGGITQSPKYLFRKEGQNVTLSCEQNLNHDAMYWYRQDPGQGLRLIYYSQIVNDFQKGDIAEGYSVSREKKESFPLTVTSAQKNPTAFYLCASSIGLQGWETQYFGPGTRLLVL.